The rows below give T cell receptor beta chains drawn from one sample of a study of cytomegalovirus exposure and HLA in healthy donors. TCRdb's table, derived via immunoSEQ multiplex PCR, lists solely in-frame clones and lacks some. The sample includes 75,000 or so clones, approximately 70% of them seen just once. Sequencing input: PBMCs. These receptors came from a middle-aged man in good health and CMV-seropositive. Both conserved end residues are part of each CDR3. A D gene is named only where the DNA matches it firmly. A clone size is listed for some rows: how often the clone was seen (once, few, many), or a class if it is expanded.

CDR3 protein	CDR3 DNA	J gene	clone size	V gene	D gene
CAWSGDRRTNYGYTF	TGTGCCTGGAGTGGTGACAGACGTACTAACTATGGCTACACCTTC	TRBJ1-2	-	TRBV30	-
CASATEESSEQYF	TGTGCCAGCGCGACGGAGGAGTCGAGCGAGCAGTACTTC	TRBJ2-7	-	TRBV2	-
CASRSGLSSYNEQFF	TGCGCCAGCAGATCCGGACTAAGCTCCTACAATGAGCAGTTCTTC	TRBJ2-1	-	TRBV5-1	-
CASTPSQGNQPQHF	TGTGCCAGTACCCCCTCCCAGGGCAATCAGCCCCAGCATTTT	TRBJ1-5	-	TRBV19	-
CASSPREGGPYGYTF	TGTGCCAGCAGCCCACGAGAAGGGGGCCCATATGGCTACACCTTC	TRBJ1-2	-	TRBV9	TRBD1
CASSGATGDETRRSEQYF	TGTGCCAGCAGTGGCGCAACAGGAGACGAGACACGCAGGAGCGAGCAGTACTTC	TRBJ2-7	-	TRBV25-1	-
CASRGDGYQPQHF	TGTGCCAGTCGGGGGGACGGTTATCAGCCCCAGCATTTT	TRBJ1-5	-	TRBV27	-
CASGRIKGQGVNEQYF	TGTGCTAGTGGTCGTATCAAGGGACAGGGGGTCAACGAGCAGTACTTC	TRBJ2-7	-	TRBV12-5	TRBD1
CASSETTGSNTEAFF	TGTGCCAGCAGCGAGACGACAGGGTCGAACACTGAAGCTTTCTTT	TRBJ1-1	once	TRBV9	TRBD1
CASSVVWWGRGYLKAGYTF	TGTGCCAGCAGCGTAGTCTGGTGGGGCAGGGGATACCTTAAGGCTGGCTACACCTTC	TRBJ1-2	-	TRBV9	-
CASSQRGRGAYEQYF	TGTGCCAGCAGCCAGAGGGGCAGGGGGGCCTACGAGCAGTACTTC	TRBJ2-7	-	TRBV7-5	-
CASSLGGAHTGELFF	TGTGCCAGCAGTTTGGGGGGGGCGCACACCGGGGAGCTGTTTTTT	TRBJ2-2	-	TRBV28	-
CASSRQEPNEQFF	TGTGCCAGCAGCCGACAGGAACCTAATGAGCAGTTCTTC	TRBJ2-1	once	TRBV2	-
CASSLDEGGSETQYF	TGCGCCAGCAGCTTGGACGAAGGGGGATCGGAGACCCAGTACTTC	TRBJ2-5	-	TRBV5-1	-
CASSDRAGGGEKLFF	TGTGCCAGTAGTGATCGGGCAGGGGGCGGTGAAAAACTGTTTTTT	TRBJ1-4	few	TRBV19	TRBD1
CASTGSRLTYNEQFF	TGTGCCAGCACGGGTTCTAGACTAACCTACAATGAGCAGTTCTTC	TRBJ2-1	-	TRBV6-5	-
CAWTKAGGRGTQYF	TGTGCCTGGACAAAAGCGGGGGGCCGTGGGACCCAGTACTTC	TRBJ2-5	-	TRBV30	TRBD2
CASSLGWGTGQFF	TGCGCCAGCAGCTTGGGGTGGGGGACAGGGCAGTTCTTC	TRBJ2-1	few	TRBV5-1	TRBD1
CASSFGGFGYTF	TGTGCCAGCAGCTTTGGAGGGTTTGGCTACACCTTC	TRBJ1-2	-	TRBV7-9	-
CASSVAGEAAVAF	TGTGCCAGCAGCGTAGCTGGGGAGGCCGCTGTCGCCTTC	TRBJ1-2	-	TRBV9	-
CASSHGGPSYEQYF	TGTGCCAGCAGTCACGGGGGGCCCTCCTACGAGCAGTACTTC	TRBJ2-7	-	TRBV7-6	-
CASSMLAGDAYNEQFF	TGTGCCAGTAGTATGCTAGCGGGGGATGCCTACAATGAGCAGTTCTTC	TRBJ2-1	once	TRBV19	TRBD2